This passage covers 3 T cell receptor beta chains from one sample sequenced in a study of CD8 T cells in Susac syndrome. After extraction with the RNeasy kit, about 0.5 to 1 ug of the RNA was reverse transcribed using random hexamers. Using its own MiXCR run on the immunoSEQ multiplex PCR reads, TCRdb lists one record per CDR3 protein. This sample has hundreds of thousands of distinct CDR3 sequences, with roughly 93% found just once. The sample consisted of CD4+ T cells from PBMCs. The receptors were gathered from a human donor with Susac syndrome.

The chain uses TRBV6-5 and TRBJ2-3; D might be TRBD2 (6 bases). CDR1 is MNHEY, CDR2 SVGAGI, per germline. Trimming pared 0 bases from V and 2 bases from J, leaving 12 bases between. The CDR3 consists of 16 residues. The CDR3, as DNA: TGTGCCAGCAGTTACTCAGGCGGGGAGTCCACAGATACGCAGTATTTT. Its translation: CASSYSGGESTDTQYF.

The chain uses TRBV5-1 and TRBJ1-1; 9 bases match TRBD1. The CDR3 is made up of 15 amino acids. Losses at the gene ends were 7 bases for V and 4 bases for J; bases not matched to a gene: 11. Germline V lookup: CDR1 SGHRS, CDR2 YFSETQ. CDR3: CASRDRVEGSTEAFF. The DNA of the CDR3 is TGCGCCAGCCGGGACAGGGTAGAGGGGAGCACTGAAGCTTTCTTT.

This rearrangement joins TRBV10-3 to TRBJ2-1, with 9 bases identical to TRBD1. V lost 5 bases, J lost 7 bases, and 6 bases stayed unmatched. Germline lookup yields CDR1 ENHRY and CDR2 SYGVKD. This CDR3 spans 14 amino acids. The CDR3 DNA is TGTGCCATCAGTCCCGGGACAGGGTCTAATGAGCAGTTCTTC. This sequence encodes CAISPGTGSNEQFF.